This T cell receptor beta chain is drawn from a study of shared clonotypes between healthy human individuals. Whole-study context: The composition of the donors was two women and a few men aged 18 to 49.

As to this clone: What it binds is not known.

Study-level findings and limits: Sequencing depth was expected to influence donor clonotype sharing.

The length of the CDR3 is 18 residues. Deletions cut 5 bases from V and 1 base from J, with 23 bases between. Looked up from germline, CDR1 is SGHTA and CDR2 is FQGTGA. The data were produced by immunoSEQ multiplex PCR, yet TCRdb's version contains in-frame clones alone and is incomplete. The sample contains some 1,900,000 clones, about 95% of which appear only once. As defined, naive CD8 cells were CD45RO-negative and positively selected for CCR7, with terminally differentiated effector memory CD45RA+ cells excluded. Free of recent acute infections or vaccinations, the donors were healthy HIV-negative adults.

Sequenced: naive CD8+ T cells sorted from blood. The genes are TRBV7-3 and TRBJ1-2; D gene ambiguous. The clonotype originates from a man aged 18-30 years in good health. CDR3: CASSDLKWAGRDNYGYTF. The CDR3, as DNA: TGTGCCAGCAGCGACTTAAAGTGGGCGGGAAGGGATAACTATGGCTACACCTTC.